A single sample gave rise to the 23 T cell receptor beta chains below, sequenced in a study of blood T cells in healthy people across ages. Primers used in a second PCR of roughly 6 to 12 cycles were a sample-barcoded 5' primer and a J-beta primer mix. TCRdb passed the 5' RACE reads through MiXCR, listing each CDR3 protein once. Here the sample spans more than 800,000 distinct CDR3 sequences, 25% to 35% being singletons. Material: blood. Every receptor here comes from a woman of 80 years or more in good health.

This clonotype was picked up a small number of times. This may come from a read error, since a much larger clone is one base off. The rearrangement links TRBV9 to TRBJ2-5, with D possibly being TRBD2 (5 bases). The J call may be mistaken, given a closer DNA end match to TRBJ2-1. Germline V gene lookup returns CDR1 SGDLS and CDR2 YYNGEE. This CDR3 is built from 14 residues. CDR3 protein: CASSVGFSEETQFF. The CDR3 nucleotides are TGTGCCAGCAGCGTAGGGTTTAGCGAGGAGACCCAGTTCTTC.

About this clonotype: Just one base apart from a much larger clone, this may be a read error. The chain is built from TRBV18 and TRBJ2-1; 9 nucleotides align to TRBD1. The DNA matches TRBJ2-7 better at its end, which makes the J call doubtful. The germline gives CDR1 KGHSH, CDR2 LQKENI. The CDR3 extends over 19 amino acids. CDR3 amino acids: CASWGQGSQGGGTYNEQYF. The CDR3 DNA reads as TGTGCCAGCTGGGGACAGGGTTCTCAAGGCGGGGGAACATACAATGAGCAGTACTTC.

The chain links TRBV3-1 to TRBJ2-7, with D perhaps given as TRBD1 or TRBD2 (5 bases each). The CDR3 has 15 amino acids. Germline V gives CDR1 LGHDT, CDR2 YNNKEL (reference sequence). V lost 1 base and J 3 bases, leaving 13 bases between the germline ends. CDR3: CASSQAGRGIYEQYF. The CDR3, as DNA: TGTGCCAGCAGCCAAGCGGGACGGGGAATCTACGAGCAGTACTTC.

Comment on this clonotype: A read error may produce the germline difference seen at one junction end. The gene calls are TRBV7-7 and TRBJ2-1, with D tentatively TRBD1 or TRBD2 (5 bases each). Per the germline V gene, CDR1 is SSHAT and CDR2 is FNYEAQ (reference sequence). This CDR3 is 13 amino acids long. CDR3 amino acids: CASSRDGDYEQVF. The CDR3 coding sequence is TGTGCCAGTTCCCGGGACGGAGACTATGAGCAGGTCTTC.

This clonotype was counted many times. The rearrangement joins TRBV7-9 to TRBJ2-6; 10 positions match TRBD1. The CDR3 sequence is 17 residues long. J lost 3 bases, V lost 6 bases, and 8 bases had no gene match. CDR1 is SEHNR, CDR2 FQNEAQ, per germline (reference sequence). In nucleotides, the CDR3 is TGTGCCAGCAGACACGACAGGGGGCGCGGTGGGGCCAACGTCCTGACTTTC. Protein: CASRHDRGRGGANVLTF.

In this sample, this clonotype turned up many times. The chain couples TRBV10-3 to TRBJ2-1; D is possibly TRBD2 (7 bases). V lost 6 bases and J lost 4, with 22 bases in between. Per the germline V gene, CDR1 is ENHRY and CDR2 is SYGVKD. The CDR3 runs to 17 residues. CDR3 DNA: TGTGCCATCAGCCAGCTCGAGGGGGGGCCGAGTTACAATGAGCAGTTCTTC. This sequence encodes CAISQLEGGPSYNEQFF.

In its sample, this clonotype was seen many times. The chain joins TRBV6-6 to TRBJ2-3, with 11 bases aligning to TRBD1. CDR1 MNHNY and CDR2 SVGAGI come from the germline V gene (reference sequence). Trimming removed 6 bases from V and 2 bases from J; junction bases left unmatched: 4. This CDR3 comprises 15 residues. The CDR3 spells CASRWTGGLTDTQYF. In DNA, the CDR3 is TGTGCCAGCAGGTGGACAGGGGGCCTCACAGATACGCAGTATTTT.

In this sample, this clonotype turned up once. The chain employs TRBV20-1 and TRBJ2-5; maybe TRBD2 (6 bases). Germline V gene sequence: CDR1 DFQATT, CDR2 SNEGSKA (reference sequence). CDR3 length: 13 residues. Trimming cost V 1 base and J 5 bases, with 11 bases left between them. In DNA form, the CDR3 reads TGCAGTGCTAGAGGGGTGGAGGGGGAGACCCAGTACTTC. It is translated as CSARGVEGETQYF.

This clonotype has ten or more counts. The CDR3 nucleotides read TGCGCCAGCAGCCAAGATCACAATCAGGGCGTATTATATGGCTACACCTTC. Translating it yields CASSQDHNQGVLYGYTF. The chain couples TRBV4-3 to TRBJ1-2; tentatively, D is TRBD1 (5 bases). The germline V gene has CDR1 LGHNA and CDR2 YSLEER. The length of the CDR3 is 17 residues. Trimming removed 0 bases from V and 5 bases from J, with 19 bases in between.

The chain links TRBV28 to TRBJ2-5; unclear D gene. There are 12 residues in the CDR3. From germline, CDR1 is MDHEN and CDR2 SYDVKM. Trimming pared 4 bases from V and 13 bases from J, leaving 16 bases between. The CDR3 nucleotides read TGTGCCAGCAGTTCAAACCGAGGCGAGCTGTACTTC. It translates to CASSSNRGELYF.

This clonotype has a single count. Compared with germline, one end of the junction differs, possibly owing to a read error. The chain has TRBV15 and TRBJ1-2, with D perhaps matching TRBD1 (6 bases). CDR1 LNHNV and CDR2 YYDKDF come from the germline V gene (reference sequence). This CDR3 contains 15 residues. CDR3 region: CATGRELGALYGYTF. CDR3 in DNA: TGTGCCACCGGCAGAGAACTGGGGGCTCTCTATGGCTACACCTTC.

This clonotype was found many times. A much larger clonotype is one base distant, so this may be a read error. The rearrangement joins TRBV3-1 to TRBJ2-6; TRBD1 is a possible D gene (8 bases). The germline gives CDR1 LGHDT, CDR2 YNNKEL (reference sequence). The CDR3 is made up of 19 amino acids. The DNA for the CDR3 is TGTGCCAGCAGCCAGAGCGGGACAGGAGGCCACTCTGGGGCCAACGTCCGGACTTTC. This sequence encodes CASSQSGTGGHSGANVRTF.

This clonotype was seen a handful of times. The CDR3 loop is CASSHLWVAGDTQYF. The CDR3, as DNA: TGTGCCAGCAGCCACCTATGGGTAGCGGGGGATACGCAGTATTTT. The gene calls are TRBV14 and TRBJ2-3, with TRBD2 matching over 8 bases. V shed 3 bases and J 6 bases; nucleotides not matched to a gene: 8. This CDR3 has 15 amino acids. The germline gives CDR1 SGHDN, CDR2 FVKESK.

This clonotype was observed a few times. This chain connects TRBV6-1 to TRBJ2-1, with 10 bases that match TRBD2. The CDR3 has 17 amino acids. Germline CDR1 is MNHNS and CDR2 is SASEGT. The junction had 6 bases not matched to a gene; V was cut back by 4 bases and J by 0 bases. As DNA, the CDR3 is TGTGCCAGCAGTGTGGGGACTAGCGTTGGCTCCTACAATGAGCAGTTCTTC. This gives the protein CASSVGTSVGSYNEQFF.

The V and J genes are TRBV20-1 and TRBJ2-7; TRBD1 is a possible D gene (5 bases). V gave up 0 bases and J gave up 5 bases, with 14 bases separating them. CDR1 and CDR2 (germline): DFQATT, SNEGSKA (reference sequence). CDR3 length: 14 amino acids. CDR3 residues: CSARETGAYHEQYF. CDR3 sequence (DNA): TGCAGTGCTAGAGAAACAGGTGCCTACCACGAGCAGTACTTC.

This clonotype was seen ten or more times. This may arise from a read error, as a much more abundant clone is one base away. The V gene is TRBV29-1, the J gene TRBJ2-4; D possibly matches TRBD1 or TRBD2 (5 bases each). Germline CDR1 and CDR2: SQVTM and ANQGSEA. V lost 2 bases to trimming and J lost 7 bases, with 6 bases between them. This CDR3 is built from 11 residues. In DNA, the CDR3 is TGCAGCGTTGAATGGGGGAACATTCAGTACTTC. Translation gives CSVEWGNIQYF.

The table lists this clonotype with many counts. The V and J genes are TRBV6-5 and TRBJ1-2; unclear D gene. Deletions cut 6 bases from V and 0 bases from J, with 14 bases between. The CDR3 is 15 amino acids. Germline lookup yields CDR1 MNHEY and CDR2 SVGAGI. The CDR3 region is CASSPSGEANYGYTF. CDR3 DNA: TGTGCCAGCAGCCCCTCCGGGGAAGCTAACTATGGCTACACCTTC.

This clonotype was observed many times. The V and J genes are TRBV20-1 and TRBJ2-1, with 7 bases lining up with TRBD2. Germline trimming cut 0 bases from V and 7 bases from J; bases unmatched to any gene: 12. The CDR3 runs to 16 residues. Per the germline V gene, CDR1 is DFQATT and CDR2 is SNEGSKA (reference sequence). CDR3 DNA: TGCAGTGCTAGAGAAAGGGGCGGGGGATCATTGAATGAGCAGTTCTTC. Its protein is CSARERGGGSLNEQFF.

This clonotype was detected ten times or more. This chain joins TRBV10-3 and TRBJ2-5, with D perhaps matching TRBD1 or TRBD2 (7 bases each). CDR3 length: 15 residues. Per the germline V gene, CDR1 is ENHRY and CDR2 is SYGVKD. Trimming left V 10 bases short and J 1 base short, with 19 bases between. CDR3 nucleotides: TGTGCCACCCGTTCCCAGGGGGGGGCCCAAGAGACCCAGTACTTC. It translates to CATRSQGGAQETQYF.

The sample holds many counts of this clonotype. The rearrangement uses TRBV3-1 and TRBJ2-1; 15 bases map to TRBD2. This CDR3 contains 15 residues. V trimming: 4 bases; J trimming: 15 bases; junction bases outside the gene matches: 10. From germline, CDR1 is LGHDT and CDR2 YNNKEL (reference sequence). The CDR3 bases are TGTGCCAGCAGCCCCGCCCGGACTAGCGGGGGGGACCTGTTCTTC. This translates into CASSPARTSGGDLFF.

CDR3 in amino acids: CSAIRRGVSQETQYF. CDR3 DNA sequence: TGCAGTGCTATTCGGCGGGGGGTCAGCCAAGAGACCCAGTACTTC. V is TRBV20-1 and J is TRBJ2-5; 8 positions agree with TRBD2. V was clipped by 4 bases and J by 1 base; unmatched bases: 8. CDR3 length equals 15 residues. Per germline, CDR1 DFQATT and CDR2 SNEGSKA (reference sequence).

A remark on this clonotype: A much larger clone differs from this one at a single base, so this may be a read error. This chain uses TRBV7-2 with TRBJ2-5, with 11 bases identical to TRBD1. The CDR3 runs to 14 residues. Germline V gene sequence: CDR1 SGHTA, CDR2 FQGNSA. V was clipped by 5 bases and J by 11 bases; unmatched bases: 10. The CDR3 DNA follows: TGTGCCAGCAGCACCGGGACAGGGGGACGAGAGCAGTACTTC. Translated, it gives CASSTGTGGREQYF.

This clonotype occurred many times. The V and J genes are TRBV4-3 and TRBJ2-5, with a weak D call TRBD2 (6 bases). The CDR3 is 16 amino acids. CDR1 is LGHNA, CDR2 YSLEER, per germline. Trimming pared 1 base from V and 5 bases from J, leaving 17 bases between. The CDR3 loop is CASSQGGGGRWETQYF. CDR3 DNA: TGCGCCAGCAGCCAAGGGGGTGGGGGGAGATGGGAGACCCAGTACTTC.